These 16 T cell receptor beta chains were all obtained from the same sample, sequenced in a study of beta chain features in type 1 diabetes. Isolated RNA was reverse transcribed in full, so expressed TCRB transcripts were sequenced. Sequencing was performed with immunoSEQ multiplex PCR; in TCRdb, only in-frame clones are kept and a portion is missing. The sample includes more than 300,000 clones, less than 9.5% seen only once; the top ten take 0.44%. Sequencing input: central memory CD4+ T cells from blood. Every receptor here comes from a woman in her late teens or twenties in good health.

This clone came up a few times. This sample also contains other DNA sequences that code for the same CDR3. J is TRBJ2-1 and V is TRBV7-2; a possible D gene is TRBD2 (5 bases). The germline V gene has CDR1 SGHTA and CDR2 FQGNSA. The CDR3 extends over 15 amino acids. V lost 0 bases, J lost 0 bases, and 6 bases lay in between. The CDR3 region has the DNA TGTGCCAGCAGCTTAGCGGGGAGCTCCTACAATGAGCAGTTCTTC. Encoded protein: CASSLAGSSYNEQFF. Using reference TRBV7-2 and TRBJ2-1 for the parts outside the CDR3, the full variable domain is GAGVSQSPSNKVTEKGKDVELRCDPISGHTALYWYRQSLGQGLEFLIYFQGNSAPDKSGLPSDRFSAERTGGSVSTLTIQRTQQEDSAVYLCASSLAGSSYNEQFFGPGTRLTVL.

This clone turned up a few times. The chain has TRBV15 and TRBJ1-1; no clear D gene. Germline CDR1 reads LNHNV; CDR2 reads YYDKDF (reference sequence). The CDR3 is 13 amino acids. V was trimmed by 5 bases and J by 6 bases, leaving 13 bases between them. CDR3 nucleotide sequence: TGTGCCACCAGCTCCAGATACAGCGCTGAAGCTTTCTTT. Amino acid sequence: CATSSRYSAEAFF.

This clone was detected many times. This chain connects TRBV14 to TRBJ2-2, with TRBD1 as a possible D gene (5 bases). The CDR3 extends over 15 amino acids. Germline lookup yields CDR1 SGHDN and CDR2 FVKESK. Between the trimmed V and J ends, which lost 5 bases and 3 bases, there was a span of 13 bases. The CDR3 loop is CASSIGADYTGELFF. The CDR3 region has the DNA TGTGCCAGCAGCATAGGGGCAGACTACACCGGGGAGCTGTTTTTT.

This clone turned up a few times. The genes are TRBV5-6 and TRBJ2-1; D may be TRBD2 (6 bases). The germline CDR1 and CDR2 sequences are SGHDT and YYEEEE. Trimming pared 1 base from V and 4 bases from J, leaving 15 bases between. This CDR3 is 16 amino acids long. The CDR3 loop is CASSLTTSSDYNEQFF. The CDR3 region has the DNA TGTGCCAGCAGCTTGACCACTAGCTCTGATTACAATGAGCAGTTCTTC.

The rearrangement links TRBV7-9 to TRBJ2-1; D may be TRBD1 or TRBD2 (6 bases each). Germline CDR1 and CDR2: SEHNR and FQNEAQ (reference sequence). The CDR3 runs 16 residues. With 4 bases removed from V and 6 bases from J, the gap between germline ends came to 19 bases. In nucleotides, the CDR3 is TGTGCCAGCAGCTCACTGGGGGGCGCATCCCGCAATGAGCAGTTCTTC. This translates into CASSSLGGASRNEQFF.

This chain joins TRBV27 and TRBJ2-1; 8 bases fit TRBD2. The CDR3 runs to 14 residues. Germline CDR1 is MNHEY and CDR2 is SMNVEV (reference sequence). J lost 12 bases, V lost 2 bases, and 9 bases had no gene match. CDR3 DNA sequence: TGTGCCAGCAGTTTAGAGGGACTAGACTTCTGGCAGTTCTTC. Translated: CASSLEGLDFWQFF.

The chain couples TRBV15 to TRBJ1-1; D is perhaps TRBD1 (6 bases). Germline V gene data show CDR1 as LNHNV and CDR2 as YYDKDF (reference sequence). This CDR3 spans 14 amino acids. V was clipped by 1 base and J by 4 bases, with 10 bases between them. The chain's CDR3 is CATSRVVRGTEAFF. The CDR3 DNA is TGTGCCACCAGCAGAGTGGTCAGGGGCACTGAAGCTTTCTTT.

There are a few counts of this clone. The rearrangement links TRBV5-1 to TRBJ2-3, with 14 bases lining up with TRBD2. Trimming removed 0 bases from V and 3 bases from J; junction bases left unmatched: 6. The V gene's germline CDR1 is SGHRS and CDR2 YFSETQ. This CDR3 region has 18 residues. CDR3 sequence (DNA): TGCGCCAGCAGCTTGGGACTAGCGGGAGGGGCCCAAACAGATACGCAGTATTTT. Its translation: CASSLGLAGGAQTDTQYF.

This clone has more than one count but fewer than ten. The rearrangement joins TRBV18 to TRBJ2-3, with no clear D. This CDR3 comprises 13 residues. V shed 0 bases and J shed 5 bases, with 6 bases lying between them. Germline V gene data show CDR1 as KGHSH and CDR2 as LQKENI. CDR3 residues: CASSPPSGDTQYF. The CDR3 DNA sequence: TGTGCCAGCTCACCACCGTCGGGAGATACGCAGTATTTT.

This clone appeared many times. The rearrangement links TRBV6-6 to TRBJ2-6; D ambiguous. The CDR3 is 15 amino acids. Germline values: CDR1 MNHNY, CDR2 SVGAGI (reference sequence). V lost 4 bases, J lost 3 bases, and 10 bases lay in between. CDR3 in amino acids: CASSSMGFGANVLTF. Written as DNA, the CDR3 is TGTGCCAGCAGTTCCATGGGGTTTGGGGCCAACGTCCTGACTTTC.

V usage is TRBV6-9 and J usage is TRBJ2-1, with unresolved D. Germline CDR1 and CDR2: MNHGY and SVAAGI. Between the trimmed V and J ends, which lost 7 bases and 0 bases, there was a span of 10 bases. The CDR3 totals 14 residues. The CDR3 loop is CASTIHSSYNEQFF. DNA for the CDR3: TGTGCCAGCACCATTCATAGCTCCTACAATGAGCAGTTCTTC.

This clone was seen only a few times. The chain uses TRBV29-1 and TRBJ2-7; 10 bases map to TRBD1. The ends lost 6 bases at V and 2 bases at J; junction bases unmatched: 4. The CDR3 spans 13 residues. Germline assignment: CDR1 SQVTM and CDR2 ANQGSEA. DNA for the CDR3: TGCAGCGTAGGGACAGGGGTTACCTACGAGCAGTACTTC. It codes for CSVGTGVTYEQYF.

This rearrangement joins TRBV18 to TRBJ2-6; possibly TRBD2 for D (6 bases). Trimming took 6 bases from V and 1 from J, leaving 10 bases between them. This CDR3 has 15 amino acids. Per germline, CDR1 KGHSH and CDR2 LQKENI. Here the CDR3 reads CASSRGRSGANVLTF. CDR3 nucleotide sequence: TGTGCCAGCTCTCGTGGGAGGTCTGGGGCCAACGTCCTGACTTTC.

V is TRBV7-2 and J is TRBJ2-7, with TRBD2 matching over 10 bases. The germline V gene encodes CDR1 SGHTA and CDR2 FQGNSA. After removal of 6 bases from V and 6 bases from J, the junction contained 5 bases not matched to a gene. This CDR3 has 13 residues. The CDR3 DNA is TGTGCCAGCAGTCTTAGCGGGAGGTCCGAGCAGTACTTC. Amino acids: CASSLSGRSEQYF.

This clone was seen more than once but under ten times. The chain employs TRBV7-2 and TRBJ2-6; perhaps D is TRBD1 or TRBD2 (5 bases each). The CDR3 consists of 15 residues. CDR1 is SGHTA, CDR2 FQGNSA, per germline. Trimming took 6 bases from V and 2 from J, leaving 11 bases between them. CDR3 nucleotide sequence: TGTGCCAGCAGTATGTGGGGGACTGGGGCCAACGTCCTGACTTTC. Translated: CASSMWGTGANVLTF.

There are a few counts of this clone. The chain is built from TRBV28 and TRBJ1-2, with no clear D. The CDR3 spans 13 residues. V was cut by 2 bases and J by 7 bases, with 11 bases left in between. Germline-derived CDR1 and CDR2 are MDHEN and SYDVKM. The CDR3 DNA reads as TGTGCCAGCAGTTTAGCGTTTCTCCCTGGCTACACCTTC. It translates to CASSLAFLPGYTF.